These T cell receptor beta chains were read from a single sample in a study of shared clonotypes between healthy human individuals. Profiling relied on immunoSEQ multiplex PCR, and the TCRdb table lists in-frame clones only, not all of them. Of about 2.5 million clones in the sample, around 92% were seen once. Sequenced: naive CD4+ T cells from PBMCs. Receptors were obtained from a man younger than 35 in good health. Some clones in this sample may be carry-over from other donors' samples. Each CDR3 is given with its conserved first and last residue. D genes are given only for firm matches. Part of the rows lack a size; the others show once, few, many or a class for expanded clones.

-,TRBV11-2,TRBJ2-3,-,TGTGCCAGCAGCAAACAGGGATCCACAGATACGCAGTATTTT,CASSKQGSTDTQYF
TRBD2,TRBV2,TRBJ2-2,-,TGTGCCAGCACCCCCCAGAGCGGGACGAACACCGGGGAGCTGTTTTTT,CASTPQSGTNTGELFF
-,TRBV7-2,TRBJ1-5,-,TGTGCCAGCAGCTTTAGTCAGCCCCAGCATTTT,CASSFSQPQHF
-,TRBV5-6,TRBJ1-2,-,TGTGCCAGCAGCTCCTATGGGGGGGGCGGCTACGACTATGGCTACACCTTC,CASSSYGGGGYDYGYTF
-,TRBV7-2,TRBJ2-7,-,TGTGCCAGCAGCTTAGTGGTCCAGTCCTACGAGCAGTACTTC,CASSLVVQSYEQYF
TRBD2,TRBV5-4,TRBJ2-7,once,TGTGCCAGCAGCCGGGGACTAGCGGGAGTCGAGTACGAGCAGTACTTC,CASSRGLAGVEYEQYF
TRBD1,TRBV30,TRBJ1-1,-,TGTGCCTGGGCGAAGGACAGGGGTACGAACACTGAAGCTTTCTTT,CAWAKDRGTNTEAFF
TRBD1,TRBV28,TRBJ1-3,-,TGTGCCAGCAGTTCAGGGACAGCCTACACCATATATTTT,CASSSGTAYTIYF
TRBD1,TRBV7-3,TRBJ2-1,-,TGTGCCAGCAGCTTGACCGGGACAGGGGGCTTGAGTGAGCAGTTCTTC,CASSLTGTGGLSEQFF
-,TRBV5-1,TRBJ1-1,-,TGCGCCAGCAGCTTGGGTTACAATTCGTACACTGAAGCTTTCTTT,CASSLGYNSYTEAFF
TRBD1,TRBV28,TRBJ1-2,-,TGTGCCAGCAGTGGACCCGGGGACAGGGGGTACTATGGCTACACCTTC,CASSGPGDRGYYGYTF
TRBD1,TRBV6-5,TRBJ2-5,-,TGTGCCAGCAGGAGCCGGGACAGGGGAACCCAGTACTTC,CASRSRDRGTQYF
-,TRBV9,TRBJ1-3,-,TGTGCCAGCAGCGTAGCAGGGGCGCAGACTGGAAACACCATATATTTT,CASSVAGAQTGNTIYF
TRBD1,TRBV4-1,TRBJ2-3,-,TGCGCCAGCAGCCACGCGCCTGGGACAGATCGGGATACGCAGTATTTT,CASSHAPGTDRDTQYF
-,TRBV6-1,TRBJ2-1,-,TGTGCCAGCAGTAGTACAAGGGGTAATGAGCAGTTCTTC,CASSSTRGNEQFF
TRBD1,TRBV28,TRBJ1-5,few,TGTGCCAGCAGTTTAGGACAGGGAGATCAGCCCCAGCATTTT,CASSLGQGDQPQHF
TRBD2,TRBV7-2,TRBJ2-5,-,TGTGCCAGCAGCTTAAGAGCGGGAGGCCAAGAGACCCAGTACTTC,CASSLRAGGQETQYF
-,TRBV11-2,TRBJ2-1,-,TGTGCCAGCAGAAGAAGGCCGGGGACCGTTGGGGAGCAGTTCTTC,CASRRRPGTVGEQFF
TRBD2,TRBV9,TRBJ2-4,-,TGTGCCAGCAGCCCCTCCGGGGGGGATACAAACATTCAGTACTTC,CASSPSGGDTNIQYF
-,TRBV19,TRBJ1-2,-,TGTGCCAGTAGTATCGGGGGAGACTATGGCTACACCTTC,CASSIGGDYGYTF
-,TRBV6-5,TRBJ2-7,-,TGTGCCAGCAGTTACCAGGGGTCTAACTACGAGCAGTACTTC,CASSYQGSNYEQYF
TRBD1,TRBV28,TRBJ1-5,-,TGTGCCAGGGAGTTGGGGGACAGTCCTTATAGCAATCAGCCCCAGCATTTT,CARELGDSPYSNQPQHF
-,TRBV6-5,TRBJ1-3,-,TGTGCCAGCAGTTACTCAGGGGCGATCTCTGGAAACACCATATATTTT,CASSYSGAISGNTIYF
TRBD1,TRBV9,TRBJ1-2,-,TGTGCCAGCAGCGTAGCCTTAGGGGGCTTAGGGAGGGGCTACACCTTC,CASSVALGGLGRGYTF
-,TRBV9,TRBJ2-1,once,TGTGCCAGCAGCGTAGGTAGCGGCGGCTCCAGTCCCTTCTTC,CASSVGSGGSSPFF
-,TRBV4-2,TRBJ2-6,-,TGTGCCAGCAGCCAAGCTTCTGACAGTAGGCGACTGACTTTC,CASSQASDSRRLTF
-,TRBV7-9,TRBJ2-3,-,TGTGCCAGCAGCGCATCTAGCACAGATACGCAGTATTTT,CASSASSTDTQYF
-,TRBV4-1,TRBJ1-5,-,TGCGCCAGCAGCCAGGGTCAATGGCAGCCCCAGCATTTT,CASSQGQWQPQHF
TRBD1,TRBV28,TRBJ1-3,-,TGTGCCAGCAGTTTTTCAGGGGGCTCTGGAAACACCATATATTTT,CASSFSGGSGNTIYF
-,TRBV28,TRBJ1-1,-,TGTGCCAGCACCCAGTTACGGCCGAACACTGAAGCTTTCTTT,CASTQLRPNTEAFF
TRBD1,TRBV6-6,TRBJ2-1,-,TGTGCCAGCAGTAAGACCGGGACAGGGGTAGATGAGCAGTTCTTC,CASSKTGTGVDEQFF
-,TRBV11-3,TRBJ2-4,-,TGTGCCAGCAGCTTAAACACAAAAAACATTCAGTACTTC,CASSLNTKNIQYF
TRBD1,TRBV11-3,TRBJ2-3,-,TGTGCCAGCAGCATGGGACAGGTTTTTAGCACAGATACGCAGTATTTT,CASSMGQVFSTDTQYF
-,TRBV19,TRBJ2-3,-,TGTGCCAGTAGTATGCAGCGGATGGGCACAGATACGCAGTATTTT,CASSMQRMGTDTQYF
TRBD1,TRBV10-3,TRBJ2-2,-,TGTGCCATCAGTGAATACGGACAGGGGGCGGGCGGGGAGCTGTTTTTT,CAISEYGQGAGGELFF
-,TRBV11-2,TRBJ1-3,-,TGTGCCAGCAGCCCCCGGGACCCAGGAAACACCATATATTTT,CASSPRDPGNTIYF
-,TRBV5-4,TRBJ2-2,-,TGTGCCAGCAGTCTCACCAAAACGGGCACCGGGGAGCTGTTTTTT,CASSLTKTGTGELFF
TRBD1,TRBV5-1,TRBJ1-2,-,TGCGCCAGCAGCTTACAGGGGATTGAGGACTATGGCTACACCTTC,CASSLQGIEDYGYTF
-,TRBV29-1,TRBJ1-2,-,TGCAGCGGCGAAACAGAGGATGGCTACACCTTC,CSGETEDGYTF
-,TRBV6-5,TRBJ2-7,-,TGTGCCAGCCTCTCAGGGGCTTACTCCTACGAGCAGTACTTC,CASLSGAYSYEQYF
TRBD2,TRBV28,TRBJ2-1,once,TGTGCCAGCAGATGGGGAGGGACTAGCGGGAGTAATGAGCAGTTCTTC,CASRWGGTSGSNEQFF
-,TRBV27,TRBJ2-7,-,TGTGCCAGCAGTTTATCGGGTGGGAGCGGTCTTCGGGAGCAGTACTTC,CASSLSGGSGLREQYF
-,TRBV18,TRBJ2-2,-,TGTGCCAGCTCACCACCGGGGGAGGCCGGGGAGCTGTTTTTT,CASSPPGEAGELFF
-,TRBV19,TRBJ2-5,-,TGTGCCAGTAGTACCGGTTACCTTGGGGAGACCCAGTACTTC,CASSTGYLGETQYF